The 2 T cell receptor beta chains below come from one sample, sequenced in a study of T cell changes during pregnancy in multiple sclerosis. Profiled with immunoSEQ multiplex PCR; TCRdb holds only in-frame clones, not every one. The table shows about 49,000 clones, with roughly 90% occurring only once. Sequenced here: peripheral blood, sampled after pregnancy. All receptors derive from a female donor in good health, enrolled as a control in a pregnancy study.

This sequence joins TRBV5-4 and TRBJ2-7; 7 nucleotides line up with TRBD1. The CDR3 runs to 16 residues. V shed 4 bases, J shed 2 bases, and the junction held 12 bases outside the gene matches. CDR1 is SGHNT and CDR2 is YYREEE in the germline V gene (reference sequence). The CDR3 reads CASSPGQLKSTYEQYF. CDR3 DNA sequence: TGTGCCAGCAGCCCGGGACAGTTAAAAAGTACCTACGAGCAGTACTTC.

The chain recombines TRBV10-2 with TRBJ2-5, with 8 bases that match TRBD2. CDR3 length: 14 amino acids. Germline V lookup: CDR1 WSHSY, CDR2 SAAADI. With V trimmed by 6 bases and J by 0 bases, 3 bases remained unmatched. As DNA, the CDR3 is TGCGCCAGCAGGCGGCGGGAGGACCAAGAGACCCAGTACTTC. It yields the protein CASRRREDQETQYF.